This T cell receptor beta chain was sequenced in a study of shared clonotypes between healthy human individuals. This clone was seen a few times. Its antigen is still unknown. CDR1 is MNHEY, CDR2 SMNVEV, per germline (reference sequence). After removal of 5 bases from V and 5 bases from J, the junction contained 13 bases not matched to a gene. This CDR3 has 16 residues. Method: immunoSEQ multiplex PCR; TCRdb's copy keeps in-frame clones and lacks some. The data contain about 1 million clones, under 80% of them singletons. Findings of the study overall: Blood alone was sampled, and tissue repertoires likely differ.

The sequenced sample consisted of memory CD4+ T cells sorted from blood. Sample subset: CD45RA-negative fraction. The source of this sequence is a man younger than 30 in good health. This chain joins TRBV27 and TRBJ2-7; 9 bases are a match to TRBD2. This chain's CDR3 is CASSLSLGGGANEQYF. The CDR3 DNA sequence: TGTGCCAGCAGTCTCTCCCTTGGCGGGGGGGCTAACGAGCAGTACTTC.